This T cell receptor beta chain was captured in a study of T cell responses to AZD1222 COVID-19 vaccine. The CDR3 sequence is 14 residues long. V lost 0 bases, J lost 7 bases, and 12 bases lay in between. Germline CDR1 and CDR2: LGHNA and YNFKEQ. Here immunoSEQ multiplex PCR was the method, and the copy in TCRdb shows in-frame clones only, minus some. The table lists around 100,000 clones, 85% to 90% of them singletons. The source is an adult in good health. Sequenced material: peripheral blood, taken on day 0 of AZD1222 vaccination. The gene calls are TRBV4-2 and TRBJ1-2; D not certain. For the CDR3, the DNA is TGTGCCAGCAGCCAAGATATAAGGGCGAGTGGCTACACCTTC. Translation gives CASSQDIRASGYTF.